The clone carrying this T cell receptor beta chain has just a few counts. Its antigen is currently unknown. The length of the CDR3 is 15 residues. Germline lookup yields CDR1 MNHEY and CDR2 SVGAGI. Trimming pared 0 bases from V and 5 bases from J, leaving 14 bases between. The record originates from a study of T cells after yellow fever vaccination. Notes on the study in general: The appearance of a small share of clonotypes in both CD4 and CD8 compartments was observed. It was the secondary response that reached its peak faster, day 5 versus 15, but it was weaker.

A universal primer site and UMIs were added as TCR cDNA was made by 5'RACE template switching. TCRdb independently ran MiXCR on the 5' RACE reads; one entry per CDR3 protein. This sample carries tens of thousands of distinct CDR3 sequences, more than 5.5% of them seen once, and the ten largest clones take roughly 35%. The chain employs TRBV6-5 and TRBJ2-7; either TRBD1 or TRBD2 may supply D (6 bases each). The sequenced sample was CD8+ T cells sorted from PBMCs, obtained 4 to 6 days after the first yellow fever vaccination. This receptor was obtained from a man aged 18-30 years who received the YFV17D yellow fever vaccine. CDR3 amino acids: CASSYSGGLKHEQYF. The CDR3 DNA sequence: TGTGCCAGCAGTTACTCGGGGGGCCTAAAACACGAGCAGTACTTC.